What follows is one TCR beta chain and its context. Its target is unknown. This sample is part of a study of blood T cells in healthy people across ages. The authors ran a second PCR of roughly 6 to 12 cycles using a sample-barcoded 5' primer and a J-beta primer mix. TCRdb independently ran MiXCR on the 5' RACE reads; one entry per CDR3 protein. The profile covers around 870,000 distinct CDR3 sequences, with more than 25% appearing a single time and roughly 17% taken by the ten largest. Study-wide results and caveats: PBMCs were not sorted, which prevented a conclusive comparison of naive versus antigen-experienced cells.

Sample: blood. The sequence came from an elderly woman in good health.

The DNA of the CDR3 is TGCAGCGTTGTCGGACCTACTATCTGGGGTACGCAGTATTTT. This encodes CSVVGPTIWGTQYF. V and J are TRBV29-1 and TRBJ2-3; the D is unclear. Germline values: CDR1 SQVTM, CDR2 ANQGSEA. The CDR3 totals 14 residues. Deletions cut 4 bases from V and 8 bases from J, with 19 bases between.